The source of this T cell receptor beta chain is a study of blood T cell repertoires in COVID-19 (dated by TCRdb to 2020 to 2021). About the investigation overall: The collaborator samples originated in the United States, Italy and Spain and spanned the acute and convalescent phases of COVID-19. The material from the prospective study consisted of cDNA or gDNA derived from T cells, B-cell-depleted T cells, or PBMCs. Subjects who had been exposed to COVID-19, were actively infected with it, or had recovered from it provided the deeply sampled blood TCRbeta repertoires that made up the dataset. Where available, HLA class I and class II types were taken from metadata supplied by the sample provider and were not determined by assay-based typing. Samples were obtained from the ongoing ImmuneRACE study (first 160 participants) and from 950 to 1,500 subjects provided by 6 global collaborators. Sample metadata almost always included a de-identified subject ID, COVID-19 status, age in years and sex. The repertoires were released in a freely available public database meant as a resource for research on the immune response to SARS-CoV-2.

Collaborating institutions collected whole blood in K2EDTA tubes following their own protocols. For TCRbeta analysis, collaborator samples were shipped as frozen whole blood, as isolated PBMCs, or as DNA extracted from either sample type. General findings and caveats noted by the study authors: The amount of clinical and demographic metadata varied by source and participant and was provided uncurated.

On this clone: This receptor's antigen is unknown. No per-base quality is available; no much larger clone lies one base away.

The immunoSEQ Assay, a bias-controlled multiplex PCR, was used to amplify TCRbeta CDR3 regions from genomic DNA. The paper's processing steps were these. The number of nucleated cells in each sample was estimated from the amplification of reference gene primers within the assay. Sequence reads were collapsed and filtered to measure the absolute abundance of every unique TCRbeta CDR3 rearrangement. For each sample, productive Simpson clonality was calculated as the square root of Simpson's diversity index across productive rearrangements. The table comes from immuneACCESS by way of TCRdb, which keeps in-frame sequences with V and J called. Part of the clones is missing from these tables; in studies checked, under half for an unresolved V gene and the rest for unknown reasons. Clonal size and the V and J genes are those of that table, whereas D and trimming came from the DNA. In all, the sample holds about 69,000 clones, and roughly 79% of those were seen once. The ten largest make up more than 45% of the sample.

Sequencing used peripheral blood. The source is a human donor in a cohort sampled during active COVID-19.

The CDR3 reads as follows: CASRGTSSNQPQHF. The DNA reads TGTGCCAGCAGGGGGACATCGAGCAATCAGCCCCAGCATTTT. The V and J genes are TRBV6-5 and TRBJ1-5, with TRBD1 as a weak D call on 6 bases. V loses 6 bases, J loses 1 base, and the germline ends lie 10 bases apart. The germline V gene sets CDR1 to MNHEY and CDR2 to SVGAGI. From cysteine to phenylalanine, the CDR3 is 14 amino acids long. The sequence is cut down to CDR3 DNA, 42 bases in frame from base 1.